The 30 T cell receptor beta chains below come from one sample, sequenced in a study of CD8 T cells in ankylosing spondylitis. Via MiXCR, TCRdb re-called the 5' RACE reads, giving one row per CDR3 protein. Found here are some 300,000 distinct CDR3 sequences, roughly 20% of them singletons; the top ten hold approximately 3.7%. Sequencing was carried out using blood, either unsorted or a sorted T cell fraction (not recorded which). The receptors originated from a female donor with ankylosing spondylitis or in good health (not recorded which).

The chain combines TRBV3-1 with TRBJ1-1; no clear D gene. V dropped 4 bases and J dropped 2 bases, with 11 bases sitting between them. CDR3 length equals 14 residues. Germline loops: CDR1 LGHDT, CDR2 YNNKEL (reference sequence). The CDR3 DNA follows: TGTGCCAGCAGCCTTCTAAACCAAAACACTGAAGCTTTCTTT. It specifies CASSLLNQNTEAFF.

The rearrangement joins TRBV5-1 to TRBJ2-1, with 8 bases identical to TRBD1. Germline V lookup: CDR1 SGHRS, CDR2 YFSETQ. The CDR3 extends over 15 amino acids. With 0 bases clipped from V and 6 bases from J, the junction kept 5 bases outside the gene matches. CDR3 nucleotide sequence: TGCGCCAGCAGCTTGGAGGGACAGGCTGCCAATGAGCAGTTCTTC. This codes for CASSLEGQAANEQFF.

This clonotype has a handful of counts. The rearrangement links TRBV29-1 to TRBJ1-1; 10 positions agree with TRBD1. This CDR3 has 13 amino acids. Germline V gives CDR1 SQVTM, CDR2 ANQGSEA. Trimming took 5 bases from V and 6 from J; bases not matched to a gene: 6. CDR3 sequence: CSVLDRGSPEAFF. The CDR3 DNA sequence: TGCAGCGTTCTGGACAGGGGGAGTCCTGAAGCTTTCTTT.

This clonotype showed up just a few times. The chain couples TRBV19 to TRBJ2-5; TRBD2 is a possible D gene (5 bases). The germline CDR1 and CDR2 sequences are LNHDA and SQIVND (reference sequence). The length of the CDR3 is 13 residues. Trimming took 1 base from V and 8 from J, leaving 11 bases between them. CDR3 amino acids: CASSIVPADTQYF. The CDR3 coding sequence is TGTGCCAGTAGTATAGTACCAGCGGACACCCAGTACTTC.

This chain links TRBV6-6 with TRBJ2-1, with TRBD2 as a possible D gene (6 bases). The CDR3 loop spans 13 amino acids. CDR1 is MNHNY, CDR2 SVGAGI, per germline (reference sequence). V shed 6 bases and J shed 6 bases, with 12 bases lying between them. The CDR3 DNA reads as TGTGCCAGCAGACCCCCCGGGAGCAATGAGCAGTTCTTC. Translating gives CASRPPGSNEQFF.

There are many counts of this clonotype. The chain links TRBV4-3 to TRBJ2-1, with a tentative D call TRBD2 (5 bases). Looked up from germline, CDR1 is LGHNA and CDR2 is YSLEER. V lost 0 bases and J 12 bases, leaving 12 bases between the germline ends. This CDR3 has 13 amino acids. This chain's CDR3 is CASSQEPRTAQFF. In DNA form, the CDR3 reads TGCGCCAGCAGCCAAGAACCCCGGACTGCGCAGTTCTTC.

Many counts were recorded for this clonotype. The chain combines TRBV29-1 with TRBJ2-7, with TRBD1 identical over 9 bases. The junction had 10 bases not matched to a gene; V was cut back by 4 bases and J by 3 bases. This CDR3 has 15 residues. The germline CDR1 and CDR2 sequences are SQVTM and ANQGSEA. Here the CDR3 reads CSVGDYRGQGYEQYF. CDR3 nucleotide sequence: TGCAGCGTTGGAGACTATAGGGGACAGGGCTACGAGCAGTACTTC.

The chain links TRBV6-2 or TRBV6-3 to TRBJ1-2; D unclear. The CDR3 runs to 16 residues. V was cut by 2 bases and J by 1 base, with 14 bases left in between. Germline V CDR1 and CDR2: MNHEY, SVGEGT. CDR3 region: CASSYAVGTNNYGYTF. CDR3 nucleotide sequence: TGTGCCAGCAGTTACGCGGTTGGTACCAATAACTATGGCTACACCTTC.

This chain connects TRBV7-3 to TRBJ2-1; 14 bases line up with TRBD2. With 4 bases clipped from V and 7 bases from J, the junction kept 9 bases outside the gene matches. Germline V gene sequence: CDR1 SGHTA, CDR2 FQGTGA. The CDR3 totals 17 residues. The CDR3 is CASSSRGTSGSGNEQFF. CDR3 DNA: TGTGCCAGCAGCTCCCGCGGGACTAGCGGGAGTGGGAATGAGCAGTTCTTC.

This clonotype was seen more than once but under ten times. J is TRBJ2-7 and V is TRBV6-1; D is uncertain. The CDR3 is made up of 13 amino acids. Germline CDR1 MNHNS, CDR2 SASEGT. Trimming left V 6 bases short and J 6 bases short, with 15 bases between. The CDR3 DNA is TGTGCCAGCAGAGCAGGTGGCTGGGGCGAGCAGTACTTC. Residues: CASRAGGWGEQYF.

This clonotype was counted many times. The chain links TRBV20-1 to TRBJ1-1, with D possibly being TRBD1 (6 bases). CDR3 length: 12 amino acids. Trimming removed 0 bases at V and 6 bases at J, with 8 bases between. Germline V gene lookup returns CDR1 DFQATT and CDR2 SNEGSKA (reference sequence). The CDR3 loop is CSARDGTPEAFF. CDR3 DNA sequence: TGCAGTGCTAGAGATGGGACACCTGAAGCTTTCTTT.

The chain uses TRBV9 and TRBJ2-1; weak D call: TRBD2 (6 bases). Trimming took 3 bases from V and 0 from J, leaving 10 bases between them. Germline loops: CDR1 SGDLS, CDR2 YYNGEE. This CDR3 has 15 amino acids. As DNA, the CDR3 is TGTGCCAGCAGCGCCCGGGGGAGCTCCTACAATGAGCAGTTCTTC. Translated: CASSARGSSYNEQFF.

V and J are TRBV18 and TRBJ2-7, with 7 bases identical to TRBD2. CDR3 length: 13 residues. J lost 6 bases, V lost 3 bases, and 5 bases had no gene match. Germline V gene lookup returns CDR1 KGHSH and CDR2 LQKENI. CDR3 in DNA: TGTGCCAGCTCACCGGTGCGGGAGAGCGAGCAGTACTTC. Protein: CASSPVRESEQYF. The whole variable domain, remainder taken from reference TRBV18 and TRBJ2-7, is NAGVMQNPRHLVRRRGQEARLRCSPMKGHSHVYWYRQLPEEGLKFMVYLQKENIIDESGMPKERFSAEFPKEGPSILRIQQVVRGDSAAYFCASSPVRESEQYFGPGTRLTVT.

The CDR3 is CASSQGHGELFF. In DNA form, the CDR3 reads TGTGCCAGCAGCCAAGGTCACGGGGAGCTGTTTTTT. V and J are TRBV11-2 and TRBJ2-2; D remains unclear. This CDR3 is built from 12 residues. Looked up from germline, CDR1 is SGHAT and CDR2 is FQNNGV. Trimming removed 5 bases at V and 7 bases at J, with 8 bases between.

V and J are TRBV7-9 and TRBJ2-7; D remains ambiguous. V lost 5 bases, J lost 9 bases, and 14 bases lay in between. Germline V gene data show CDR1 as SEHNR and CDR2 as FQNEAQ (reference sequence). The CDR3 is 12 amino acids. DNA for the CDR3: TGTGCCAGCAGCCCCGGTGGATGGGTGCAGTACTTC. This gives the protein CASSPGGWVQYF.

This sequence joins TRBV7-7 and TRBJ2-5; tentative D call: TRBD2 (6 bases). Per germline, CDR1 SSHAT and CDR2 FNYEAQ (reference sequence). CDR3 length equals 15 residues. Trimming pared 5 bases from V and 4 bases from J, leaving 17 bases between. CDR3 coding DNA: TGTGCCAGCAGCACGGACCCGGACGGGAGAGAGACCCAGTACTTC. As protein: CASSTDPDGRETQYF. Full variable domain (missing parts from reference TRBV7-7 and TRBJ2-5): GAGVSQSPRYKVTKRGQDVTLRCDPISSHATLYWYQQALGQGPEFLTYFNYEAQPDKSGLPSDRFSAERPEGSISTLTIQRTEQRDSAMYRCASSTDPDGRETQYFGPGTRLLVL.

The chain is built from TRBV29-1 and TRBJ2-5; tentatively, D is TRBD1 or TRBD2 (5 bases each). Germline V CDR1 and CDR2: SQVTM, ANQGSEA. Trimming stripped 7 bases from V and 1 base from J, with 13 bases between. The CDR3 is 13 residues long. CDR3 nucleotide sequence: TGCAGCGGCTCGGGACGGCTCCAAGAGACCCAGTACTTC. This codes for CSGSGRLQETQYF.

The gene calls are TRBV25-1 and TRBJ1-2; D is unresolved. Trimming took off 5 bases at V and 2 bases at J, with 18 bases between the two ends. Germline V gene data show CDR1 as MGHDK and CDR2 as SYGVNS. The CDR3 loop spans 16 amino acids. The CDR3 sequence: CASSPTLHRANYGYTF. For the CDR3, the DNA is TGTGCCAGCAGTCCCACGTTGCATCGGGCAAACTATGGCTACACCTTC.

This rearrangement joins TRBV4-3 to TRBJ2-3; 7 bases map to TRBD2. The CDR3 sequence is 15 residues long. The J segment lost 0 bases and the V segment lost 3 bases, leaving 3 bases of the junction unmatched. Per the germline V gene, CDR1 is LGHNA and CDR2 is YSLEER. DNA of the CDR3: TGCGCCAGCAGCCAGGGAGCGGGGAGCACAGATACGCAGTATTTT. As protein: CASSQGAGSTDTQYF.

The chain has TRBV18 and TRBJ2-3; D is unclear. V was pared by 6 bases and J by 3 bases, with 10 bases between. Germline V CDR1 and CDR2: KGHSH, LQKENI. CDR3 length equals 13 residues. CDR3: CASSPIMTDTQYF. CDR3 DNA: TGTGCCAGCTCCCCAATAATGACAGATACGCAGTATTTT.

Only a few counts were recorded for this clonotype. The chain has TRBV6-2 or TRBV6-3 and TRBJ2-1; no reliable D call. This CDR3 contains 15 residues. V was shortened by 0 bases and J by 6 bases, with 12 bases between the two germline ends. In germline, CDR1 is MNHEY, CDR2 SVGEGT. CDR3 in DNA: TGTGCCAGCAGTTACTCGATAGTAGAGGTCAATGAGCAGTTCTTC. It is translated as CASSYSIVEVNEQFF.

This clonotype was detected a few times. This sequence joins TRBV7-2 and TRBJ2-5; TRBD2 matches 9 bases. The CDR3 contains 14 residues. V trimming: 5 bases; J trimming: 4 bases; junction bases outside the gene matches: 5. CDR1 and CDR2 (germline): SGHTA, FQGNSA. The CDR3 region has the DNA TGTGCCAGCAGCATACTACTAGCGGGAGAGACCCAGTACTTC. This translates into CASSILLAGETQYF.

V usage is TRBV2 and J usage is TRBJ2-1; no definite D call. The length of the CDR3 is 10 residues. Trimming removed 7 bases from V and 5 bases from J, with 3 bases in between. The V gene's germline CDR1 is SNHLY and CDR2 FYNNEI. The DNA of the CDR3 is TGTGCCAGCAACAACAATGAGCAGTTCTTC. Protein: CASNNNEQFF.

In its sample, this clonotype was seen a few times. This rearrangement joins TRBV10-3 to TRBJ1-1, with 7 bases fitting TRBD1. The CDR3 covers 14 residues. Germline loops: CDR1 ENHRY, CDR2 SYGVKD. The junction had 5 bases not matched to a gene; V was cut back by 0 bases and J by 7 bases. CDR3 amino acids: CAISESVRGGEAFF. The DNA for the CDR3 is TGTGCCATCAGTGAGTCGGTCAGGGGGGGTGAAGCTTTCTTT.

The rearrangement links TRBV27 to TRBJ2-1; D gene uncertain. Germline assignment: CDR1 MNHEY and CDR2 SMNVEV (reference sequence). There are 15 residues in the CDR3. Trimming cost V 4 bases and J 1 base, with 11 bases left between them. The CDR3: CASSSRTNSYNEQFF. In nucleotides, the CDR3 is TGTGCCAGCAGTTCCAGGACCAATTCCTACAATGAGCAGTTCTTC.

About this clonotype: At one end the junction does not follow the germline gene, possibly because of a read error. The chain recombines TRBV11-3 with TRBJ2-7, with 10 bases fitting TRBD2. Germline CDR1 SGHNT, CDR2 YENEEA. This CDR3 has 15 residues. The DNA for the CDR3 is TGTGCCAGCAGCCTAGATCCTAGCGGGAGATACGAGCAGTACTTC. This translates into CASSLDPSGRYEQYF.

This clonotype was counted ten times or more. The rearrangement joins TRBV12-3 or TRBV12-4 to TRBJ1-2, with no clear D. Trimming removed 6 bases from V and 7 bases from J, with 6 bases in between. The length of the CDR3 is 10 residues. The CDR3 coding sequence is TGTGCCAGCAGGGCCGGTGGCTACACCTTC. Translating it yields CASRAGGYTF.

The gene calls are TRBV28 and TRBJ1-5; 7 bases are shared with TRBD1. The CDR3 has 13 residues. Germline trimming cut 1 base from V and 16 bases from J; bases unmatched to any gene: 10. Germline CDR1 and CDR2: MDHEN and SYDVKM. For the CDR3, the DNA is TGTGCCAGCAGTTTATTCGCTCGGCCAGGGGGTCATTTT. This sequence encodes CASSLFARPGGHF.

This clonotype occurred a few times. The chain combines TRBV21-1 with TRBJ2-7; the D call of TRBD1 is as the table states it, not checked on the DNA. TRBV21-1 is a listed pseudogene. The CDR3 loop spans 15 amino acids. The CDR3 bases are TGTGCCAGCACCCCCTCTCGACCTACGCCCTACGAGCAGTACTTC. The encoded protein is CASTPSRPTPYEQYF.

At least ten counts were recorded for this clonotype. This chain's CDR3 is CASSGSYEQYF. The CDR3 DNA is TGTGCCAGCAGTGGATCCTACGAGCAGTACTTC. This chain connects TRBV12-3 or TRBV12-4 to TRBJ2-7; D is ambiguous. The ends were cut back, 5 bases at V and 1 base at J, with 3 bases in the middle. CDR3 size: 11 residues.